This TCR beta chain was sequenced during a study of cytomegalovirus exposure and HLA in healthy donors. Points from the study as a whole: Trimming of TCR beta V- and J-genes showed a link, identified in a later analysis, to a missense DCLRE1C variant. Several of the most significant clusters were apparently associated with common viral pathogens in a later analysis. The classifier, whose performance was assessed in both the original and validation cohorts, reportedly diagnosed cytomegalovirus status with high specificity and sensitivity.

Use of 60 Vbeta and 13 Jbeta primers characterized the PCR. TCRdb's table, derived via immunoSEQ multiplex PCR, lists solely in-frame clones and lacks some. This sample carries roughly 150,000 clones, 65% to 80% of them seen once, and the ten largest clones take 2.5% to 3.5%. As regards this clone: The antigen remains unidentified. Other DNA sequences in the same sample also yield this CDR3.

Germline V gene data show CDR1 as SGHRS and CDR2 as YFSETQ. The CDR3 is made up of 15 amino acids. V lost 0 bases, J lost 2 bases, and 3 bases stayed unmatched. This sequence joins TRBV5-1 and TRBJ2-3; TRBD2 aligns across 7 bases. Sequenced material: PBMCs. The clonotype was recovered from a male donor in good health and CMV-seronegative. The CDR3 region has the DNA TGCGCCAGCAGCTTGGGTCTAGCGGACACAGATACGCAGTATTTT. Translated: CASSLGLADTDTQYF.